The entry that follows covers one T cell receptor (beta chain) sequence. Study processing details: Researchers report that nucleated cell counts were estimated from reference gene primer amplification. TCRdb's table, derived via immunoSEQ multiplex PCR, lists solely in-frame clones and lacks some. V, J and clone size reflect that table, while D and trimming were determined from the DNA. The sample holds under 170,000 clones, 87% seen once. These data come from a study of blood T cell repertoires in COVID-19. Study as a whole: Donors in the United States, Italy and Spain gave samples during acute or convalescent COVID-19. In each case, the material was cDNA or gDNA derived from T cells, B-cell-depleted T cells, or PBMCs.

The CDR3 is 14 residues long. Germline V gives CDR1 SQVTM, CDR2 ANQGSEA. Between the trimmed V and J ends, which lost 5 bases and 8 bases, there was a span of 21 bases. The rearrangement joins TRBV29-1 to TRBJ1-2; tentative D call: TRBD1 (5 bases). The source is a woman aged 55-69 years with active or convalescent COVID-19. Sequencing input: peripheral blood. As DNA, the CDR3 is TGCAGCGTTAAAAGGCAGGGATGGATGGAGGGCTACACCTTC. It yields the protein CSVKRQGWMEGYTF.